The clone carrying this T cell receptor beta chain was counted only a few times. As yet, its antigen is unknown. PCR primers comprised 60 Vbeta and 13 Jbeta primers. Using immunoSEQ multiplex PCR, the repertoire was profiled, and TCRdb retains in-frame clones only, with some absent. The sample records about 180,000 clones, more than 75% being singletons. This sample is drawn from a study of cytomegalovirus exposure and HLA in healthy donors. Study results and limitations: Links to common viral pathogens appeared, in a later analysis, for several of the most significant clusters.

Sequencing was done on a sample of PBMCs. The receptor was derived from a man in his forties in good health and CMV-seronegative.

The CDR3 sequence is CASSYSVSGTYEQYF. The CDR3 nucleotides are TGTGCCAGCAGTTACTCGGTTTCGGGAACCTACGAGCAGTACTTC. The chain has TRBV6-5 and TRBJ2-7, with a tentative D call TRBD2 (5 bases). In germline, CDR1 is MNHEY, CDR2 SVGAGI. CDR3 length: 15 amino acids. The ends were cut back, 0 bases at V and 2 bases at J, with 11 bases in the middle.